The clone carrying this TCR beta chain was recorded many times. As yet, its antigen is unknown. The CDR3 extends over 15 amino acids. Germline assignment: CDR1 SGHRS and CDR2 YFSETQ. Unmatched junction bases numbered 12, after V lost 4 bases and J lost 6 bases. The source of the sample is a study of T cells after posttransplantation cyclophosphamide. Assay used: immunoSEQ multiplex PCR; TCRdb lists only in-frame clones, some missing. Singletons are absent from the sample, which has 7,000 to 8,500 clones. Treatment was busulfan-fludarabine conditioning, a marrow graft, and cyclophosphamide on days +3 and +4. The study's findings and limits: Blood and skin or GI T cell repertoires showed limited TRB overlap. Recipient CMV seropositivity and CMV reactivation strongly tracked TRB clonality. Donor CD8+ memory clones often dominated recipient blood repertoires at later times.

The clonotype comes from a male patient between 50 and 60 years old who received an allogeneic stem cell transplant from an unrelated donor, was CMV-positive, and had acute GVHD only. Some T cells may have originated in the graft donor. This specimen consisted of PBMCs, obtained after allogeneic stem cell transplant with posttransplant cyclophosphamide. This rearrangement joins TRBV5-1 to TRBJ2-7; 8 bases map to TRBD1. The CDR3 is CASSGADRAISEQYF. The CDR3 bases are TGCGCCAGCAGCGGTGCGGACAGGGCCATCAGCGAGCAGTACTTC.